Listed here is a single T cell receptor (beta chain). This record belongs to a study of graft-versus-host responses after intestinal transplantation. Overall study: After anti-thymocyte globulin induction, recipients took tacrolimus and steroids for 3 to 4 years.

Using immunoSEQ multiplex PCR, the repertoire was profiled, and TCRdb retains in-frame clones only, with some absent. The sample holds about 23,000 clones, 90% seen once. Looked up from germline, CDR1 is MDHEN and CDR2 is SYDVKM. The CDR3 has 15 residues. Between the trimmed V and J ends, which lost 8 bases and 3 bases, there was a span of 20 bases. Sequenced here: PBMCs, sampled roughly 41 days after intestinal transplant. V is TRBV28 and J is TRBJ2-7, with D perhaps matching TRBD1 (6 bases). The sequence came from a human patient who received an intestinal transplant, so some T cells may come from the graft donor. CDR3 protein: CASGILDSQGYEQYF. CDR3 bases: TGTGCCAGCGGGATATTGGACAGTCAAGGCTACGAGCAGTACTTC.